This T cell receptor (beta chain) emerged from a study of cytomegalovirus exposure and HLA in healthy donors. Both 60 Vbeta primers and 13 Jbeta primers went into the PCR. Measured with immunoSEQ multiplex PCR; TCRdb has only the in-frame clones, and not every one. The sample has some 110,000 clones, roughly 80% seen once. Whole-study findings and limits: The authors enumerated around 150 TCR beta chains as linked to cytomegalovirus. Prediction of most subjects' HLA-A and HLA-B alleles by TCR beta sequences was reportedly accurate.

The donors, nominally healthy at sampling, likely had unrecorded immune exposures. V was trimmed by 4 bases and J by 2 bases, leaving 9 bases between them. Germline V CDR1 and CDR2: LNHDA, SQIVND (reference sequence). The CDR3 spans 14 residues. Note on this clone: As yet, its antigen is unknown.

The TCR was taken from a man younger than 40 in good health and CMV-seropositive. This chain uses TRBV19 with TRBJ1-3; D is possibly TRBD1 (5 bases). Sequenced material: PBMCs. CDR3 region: CASSRDSAGNTIYF. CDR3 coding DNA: TGTGCCAGTAGTAGAGACAGTGCTGGAAACACCATATATTTT.